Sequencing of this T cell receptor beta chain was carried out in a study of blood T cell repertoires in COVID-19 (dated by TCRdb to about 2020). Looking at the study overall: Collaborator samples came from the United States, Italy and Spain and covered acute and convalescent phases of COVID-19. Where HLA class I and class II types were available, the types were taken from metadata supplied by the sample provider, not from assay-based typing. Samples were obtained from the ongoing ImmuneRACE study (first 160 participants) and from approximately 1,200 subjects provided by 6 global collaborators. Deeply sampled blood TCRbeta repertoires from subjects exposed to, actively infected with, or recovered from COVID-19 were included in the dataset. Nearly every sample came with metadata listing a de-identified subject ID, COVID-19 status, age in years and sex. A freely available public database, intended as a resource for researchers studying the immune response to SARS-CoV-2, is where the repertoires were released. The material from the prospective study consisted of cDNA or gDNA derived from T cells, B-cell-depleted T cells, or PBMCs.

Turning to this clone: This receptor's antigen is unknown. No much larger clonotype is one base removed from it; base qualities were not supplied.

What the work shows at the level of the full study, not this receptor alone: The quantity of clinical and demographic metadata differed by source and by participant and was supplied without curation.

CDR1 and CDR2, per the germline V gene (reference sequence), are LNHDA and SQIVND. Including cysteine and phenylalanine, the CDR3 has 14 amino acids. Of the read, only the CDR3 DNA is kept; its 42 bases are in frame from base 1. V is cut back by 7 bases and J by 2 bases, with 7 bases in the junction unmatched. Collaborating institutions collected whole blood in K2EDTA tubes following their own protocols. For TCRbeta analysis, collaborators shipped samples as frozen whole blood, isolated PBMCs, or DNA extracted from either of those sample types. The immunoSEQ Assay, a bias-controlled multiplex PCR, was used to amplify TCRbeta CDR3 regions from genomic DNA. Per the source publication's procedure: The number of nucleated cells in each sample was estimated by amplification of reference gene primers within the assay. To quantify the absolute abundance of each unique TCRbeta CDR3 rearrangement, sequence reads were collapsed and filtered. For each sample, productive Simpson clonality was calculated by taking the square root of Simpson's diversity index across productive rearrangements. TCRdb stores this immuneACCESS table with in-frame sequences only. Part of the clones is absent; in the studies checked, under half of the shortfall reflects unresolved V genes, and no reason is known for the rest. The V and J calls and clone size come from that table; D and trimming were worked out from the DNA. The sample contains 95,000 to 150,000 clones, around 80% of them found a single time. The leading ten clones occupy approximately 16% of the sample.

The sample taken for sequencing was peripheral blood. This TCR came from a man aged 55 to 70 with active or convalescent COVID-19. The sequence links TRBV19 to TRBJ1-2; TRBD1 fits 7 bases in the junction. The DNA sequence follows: TGTGCCAGTATCCCGGGACAGCAAAACTATGGCTACACCTTC. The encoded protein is CASIPGQQNYGYTF.